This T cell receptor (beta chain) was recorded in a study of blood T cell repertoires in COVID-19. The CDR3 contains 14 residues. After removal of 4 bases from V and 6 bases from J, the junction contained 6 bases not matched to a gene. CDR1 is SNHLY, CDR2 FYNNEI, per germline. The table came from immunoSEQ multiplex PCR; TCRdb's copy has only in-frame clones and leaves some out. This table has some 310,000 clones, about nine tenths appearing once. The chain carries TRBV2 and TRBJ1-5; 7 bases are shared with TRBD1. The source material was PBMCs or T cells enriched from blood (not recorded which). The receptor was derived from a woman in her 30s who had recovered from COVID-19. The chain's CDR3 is CASSAGTVPQPQHF. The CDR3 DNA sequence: TGTGCCAGCAGTGCCGGGACAGTACCTCAGCCCCAGCATTTT.